The 26 T cell receptor beta chains below were found in one sample sequenced in a study of T-cell memory formation after mild COVID-19. TCRdb itself ran the 5' RACE reads through MiXCR, one entry per CDR3 protein. The repertoire includes some 130,000 distinct CDR3 sequences, about 6% of them detected once, and approximately 2.1% sits in the top ten. Sequences were obtained from PBMCs or a T cell subset sorted from them (not recorded which). The receptors stem from an adult woman who had mild COVID-19 (a few samples of this study predate the infection). Cell type and time point are not known.

This clonotype showed up just a few times. This chain links TRBV3-1 with TRBJ2-7; perhaps TRBD1 as D (6 bases). V lost 5 bases, J lost 1 base, and 12 bases lay in between. The CDR3 length is 14 residues. Germline CDR1 reads LGHDT; CDR2 reads YNNKEL (reference sequence). CDR3 loop: CASSEGTLSYEQYF. Here the CDR3 DNA reads TGTGCCAGCAGCGAAGGGACACTTTCCTACGAGCAGTACTTC.

This clonotype has a count of ten or more. This rearrangement joins TRBV29-1 to TRBJ2-3, with 11 bases fitting TRBD2. CDR3 length equals 15 residues. Germline trimming cut 7 bases from V and 5 bases from J; bases unmatched to any gene: 11. CDR1 SQVTM and CDR2 ANQGSEA come from the germline V gene. CDR3 in amino acids: CSGGGLLAGVDTQYF. CDR3 DNA: TGCAGCGGCGGGGGTTTACTAGCGGGAGTAGATACGCAGTATTTT.

The J gene is TRBJ2-5, the V gene TRBV7-9, with 8 bases identical to TRBD2. The length of the CDR3 is 15 residues. The V gene end was trimmed by 4 bases and the J gene end by 1 base; junction bases not matched to a gene: 5. Germline CDR1 reads SEHNR; CDR2 reads FQNEAQ (reference sequence). CDR3 nucleotide sequence: TGTGCCAGCAGCTCGCACAGCGGGGGCCAAGAGACCCAGTACTTC. The encoded protein is CASSSHSGGQETQYF.

The chain joins TRBV18 to TRBJ2-7; D possibly uses TRBD1 or TRBD2 (6 bases each). V was trimmed by 1 base and J by 6 bases, leaving 22 bases between them. CDR3 length: 17 amino acids. Per germline, CDR1 KGHSH and CDR2 LQKENI. As DNA, the CDR3 is TGTGCCAGCTCACCACGAGTTCCCTCGGCCGGGGGCGCCGAGCAGTACTTC. Amino acids: CASSPRVPSAGGAEQYF.

The sample holds a few counts of this clonotype. This chain uses TRBV3-1 with TRBJ2-1; weak D call: TRBD2 (5 bases). The V and J ends lost 0 bases and 9 bases respectively, with 12 bases between them. The CDR3 is 14 amino acids. Germline CDR1 reads LGHDT; CDR2 reads YNNKEL (reference sequence). The CDR3 bases are TGTGCCAGCAGCCAAGAGCCCGGGGAAGTTGAGCAGTTCTTC. Residues: CASSQEPGEVEQFF.

CDR3 DNA sequence: TGTGCCAGCAGAGTCCTCACCGGGTGGGGGAAGGACACTGAAGCTTTCTTT. Its protein product is CASRVLTGWGKDTEAFF. The rearrangement uses TRBV12-3 or TRBV12-4 and TRBJ1-1; D possibly corresponds to TRBD1 (5 bases). V shed 6 bases and J shed 3 bases, with 23 bases lying between them. CDR3 length: 17 residues.

The chain employs TRBV30 and TRBJ2-2, with D uncertain. This CDR3 is 13 amino acids long. Between the trimmed V and J ends, which lost 1 base and 5 bases, there was a span of 8 bases. The germline V gene encodes CDR1 GTSNPN and CDR2 SVGIG (reference sequence). The DNA of the CDR3 is TGTGCCTGGAGTGGGGAAAGAACCGGGGAGCTGTTTTTT. It is translated as CAWSGERTGELFF.

Only a few counts were recorded for this clonotype. The V and J genes are TRBV3-1 and TRBJ1-5; D call uncertain. Germline assignment: CDR1 LGHDT and CDR2 YNNKEL (reference sequence). This CDR3 is built from 14 residues. V lost 1 base and J 0 bases, leaving 4 bases between the germline ends. CDR3 sequence reads: CASSQGYSNQPQHF. Written as DNA, the CDR3 is TGTGCCAGCAGCCAAGGGTATAGCAATCAGCCCCAGCATTTT.

This clonotype was found many times. The chain is built from TRBV6-2 or TRBV6-3 and TRBJ2-7; either TRBD1 or TRBD2 may supply D (5 bases each). The CDR3 consists of 14 residues. Trimming stripped 1 base from V and 5 bases from J, with 12 bases between. Per germline, CDR1 MNHEY and CDR2 SVGEGT. In DNA form, the CDR3 reads TGTGCCAGCAGTTACTGGGAGACAGTTAACGAGCAGTACTTC. It encodes CASSYWETVNEQYF.

This clonotype was detected only a few times. This chain uses TRBV12-3 or TRBV12-4 with TRBJ1-1; 9 bases map to TRBD1. The V segment lost 6 bases and the J segment 4 bases; nucleotides outside the gene matches: 9. The CDR3 has 15 residues. The CDR3 DNA sequence: TGTGCCAGCAGGCACACAGGGGGCGCGACCACTGAAGCTTTCTTT. This gives the protein CASRHTGGATTEAFF.

The chain employs TRBV7-2 and TRBJ1-2; 8 bases map to TRBD1. Germline V gene data show CDR1 as SGHTA and CDR2 as FQGNSA. CDR3 length: 17 residues. V was clipped by 5 bases and J by 0 bases; unmatched bases: 11. CDR3 sequence (DNA): TGTGCCAGCAGCGCACGGACAGGGAGAGTGGCTAACTATGGCTACACCTTC. Translating it yields CASSARTGRVANYGYTF.

V usage is TRBV12-3 or TRBV12-4 and J usage is TRBJ2-7, with a possible D match to TRBD1 (6 bases). V lost 5 bases and J lost 6, with 14 bases in between. The length of the CDR3 is 13 residues. CDR3 sequence reads: CASSRTVPSEQYF. For the CDR3, the DNA is TGTGCCAGCAGTCGGACAGTGCCGAGCGAGCAGTACTTC.

The V gene is TRBV11-2, the J gene TRBJ2-7; the match to TRBD2 covers 7 bases. CDR3 length: 14 residues. Germline V lookup: CDR1 SGHAT, CDR2 FQNNGV. Trimming at V came to 5 bases and at J to 2 bases, leaving 6 bases not matched to a gene. CDR3 region: CASSSGAPTYEQYF. The CDR3 nucleotides read TGTGCCAGCAGCAGCGGGGCGCCCACCTACGAGCAGTACTTC.

The V call is TRBV4-1, the J call TRBJ2-7; 11 nucleotides line up with TRBD1. Germline V lookup: CDR1 MGHRA, CDR2 YSYEKL. CDR3 length equals 17 residues. V lost 2 bases to trimming and J lost 6 bases; unmatched junction nucleotides: 12. This chain's CDR3 is CASSQQKRDRGWSEQYF. The CDR3 DNA reads as TGCGCCAGCAGCCAACAAAAAAGGGACAGGGGGTGGTCCGAGCAGTACTTC.

The gene calls are TRBV20-1 and TRBJ2-3; 7 nucleotides agree with TRBD2. The trim removed 5 bases at V and 4 bases at J, leaving 9 bases unmatched. Germline CDR1 is DFQATT and CDR2 is SNEGSKA (reference sequence). This CDR3 comprises 14 residues. CDR3 sequence: CSAYKRGRPDTQYF. As DNA, the CDR3 is TGCAGTGCTTATAAGCGGGGACGCCCAGATACGCAGTATTTT.

This clonotype has a handful of counts. The V gene is TRBV12-3 or TRBV12-4, the J gene TRBJ1-1; D unresolved. The CDR3 spans 15 residues. Trimming left V 4 bases short and J 0 bases short, with 12 bases between. CDR3 in DNA: TGTGCCAGCAGTTCACGAGACGGAATGAACACTGAAGCTTTCTTT. Protein sequence: CASSSRDGMNTEAFF.

The chain uses TRBV28 and TRBJ2-2; tentatively, D is TRBD2 (5 bases). The CDR3 is made up of 13 amino acids. Germline assignment: CDR1 MDHEN and CDR2 SYDVKM. The V gene lost 8 bases and the J gene lost 6 bases, with 13 bases spanning the gap. Here the CDR3 reads CASSRAGAGELFF. Written as DNA, the CDR3 is TGTGCCAGCTCACGTGCCGGGGCCGGGGAGCTGTTTTTT.

The DNA of the CDR3 is TGTGCCAGCAGTCTCGGGACAGGGGGCGAGCAGTACTTC. Protein product: CASSLGTGGEQYF. The gene calls are TRBV27 and TRBJ2-7; 11 nucleotides line up with TRBD1. In germline, CDR1 is MNHEY, CDR2 SMNVEV (reference sequence). The CDR3 consists of 13 residues. V gave up 5 bases and J gave up 6 bases; unmatched junction bases: 3.

This clonotype was seen repeatedly, ten times or more. The chain is built from TRBV7-9 and TRBJ1-1, with 9 bases that match TRBD1. The ends lost 5 bases at V and 0 bases at J; junction bases unmatched: 4. Germline CDR1 and CDR2: SEHNR and FQNEAQ (reference sequence). CDR3 length: 15 amino acids. The CDR3 loop reads CASSARDRVNTEAFF. For the CDR3, the DNA is TGTGCCAGCAGCGCGAGGGACAGGGTGAACACTGAAGCTTTCTTT.

A few counts support this clonotype. This chain connects TRBV12-3 or TRBV12-4 to TRBJ1-2, with TRBD1 identical over 7 bases. The length of the CDR3 is 13 residues. Germline trimming cut 6 bases from V and 4 bases from J; bases unmatched to any gene: 5. CDR3: CASSNRGAYGYTF. The CDR3 DNA follows: TGTGCCAGCAGCAACAGGGGAGCCTATGGCTACACCTTC.

The gene calls are TRBV29-1 and TRBJ1-5; D may be TRBD1 (5 bases). The CDR3 spans 14 residues. The V gene's germline CDR1 is SQVTM and CDR2 ANQGSEA. Deletions cut 5 bases from V and 0 bases from J, with 11 bases between. The DNA for the CDR3 is TGCAGCGTTAGTGAGGGGAATAGCAATCAGCCCCAGCATTTT. This sequence encodes CSVSEGNSNQPQHF.

The rearrangement joins TRBV5-4 to TRBJ2-3; 9 positions match TRBD1. The CDR3 loop spans 16 amino acids. V lost 4 bases and J lost 5; bases outside the gene matches: 11. Germline loops: CDR1 SGHNT, CDR2 YYREEE (reference sequence). The CDR3 region is CASSLPMTGGGDTQYF. CDR3 bases: TGTGCCAGCAGCCTCCCCATGACAGGGGGAGGAGATACGCAGTATTTT.

As regards this clonotype: A much larger clonotype is one base distant, so this may be a read error. The V call is TRBV9, the J call TRBJ2-7; TRBD1 might be the D (5 bases). Germline V gives CDR1 SGDLS, CDR2 YYNGEE. Trimming pared 0 bases from V and 0 bases from J, leaving 13 bases between. This CDR3 spans 16 amino acids. CDR3 sequence (DNA): TGTGCCAGCAGCGTAGGCGGACATGACGGCTCCTACGAGCAGTACTTC. It yields the protein CASSVGGHDGSYEQYF. Complete variable domain (other parts from reference TRBV9 and TRBJ2-7): DSGVTQTPKHLITATGQRVTLRCSPRSGDLSVYWYQQSLDQGLQFLIQYYNGEERAKGNILERFSAQQFPDLHSELNLSSLELGDSALYFCASSVGGHDGSYEQYFGPGTRLTVT.

This clonotype appeared a few times. This chain uses TRBV12-5 with TRBJ2-3; maybe TRBD1 (5 bases). Germline CDR1 is LGHNT and CDR2 is FRNRAP. V gave up 8 bases and J gave up 2 bases, with 11 bases separating them. This CDR3 contains 13 residues. The CDR3: CASRGWITDTQYF. The DNA of the CDR3 is TGTGCTAGTAGGGGCTGGATCACAGATACGCAGTATTTT.

In its sample, this clonotype was seen many times. The chain carries TRBV7-8 and TRBJ2-3; D is possibly TRBD2 (6 bases). Germline CDR1 and CDR2: SGHVS and FQNEAQ. The CDR3 totals 14 residues. V was cut by 2 bases and J by 4 bases, with 10 bases left in between. The chain's CDR3 is CASSLRLVADTQYF. CDR3 DNA: TGTGCCAGCAGCTTAAGACTAGTGGCAGATACGCAGTATTTT. Full variable domain (remainder filled in from reference TRBV7-8 and TRBJ2-3): GAGVSQSPRYKVAKRGQDVALRCDPISGHVSLFWYQQALGQGPEFLTYFQNEAQLDKSGLPSDRFFAERPEGSVSTLKIQRTQQEDSAVYLCASSLRLVADTQYFGPGTRLTVL.

This clonotype occurred a few times. The V call is TRBV5-1, the J call TRBJ2-2, with 9 bases lining up with TRBD1. This CDR3 contains 16 residues. V shed 7 bases, J shed 7 bases, and the junction held 14 bases outside the gene matches. Germline V lookup: CDR1 SGHRS, CDR2 YFSETQ. The CDR3 sequence is CASSPVGQGASGELFF. As DNA, the CDR3 is TGCGCCAGCTCACCGGTGGGACAGGGCGCCAGCGGGGAGCTGTTTTTT.